A single sample is the source of the 20 T cell receptor beta chains below, sequenced in a study of cytomegalovirus exposure and HLA in healthy donors. The PCR used 60 Vbeta and 13 Jbeta primers. Sequenced by immunoSEQ multiplex PCR; TCRdb stores in-frame clones only, minus some. The repertoire consists of about 170,000 clones, with roughly 67% occurring once and the leading ten covering roughly 5.2%. The sample taken for sequencing was PBMCs. The receptor set was obtained from a woman aged 18 to 35 in good health and CMV-seropositive.

This clone was counted a few times. The chain has TRBV28 and TRBJ2-5, with D perhaps matching TRBD2 (5 bases). Germline CDR1 MDHEN, CDR2 SYDVKM. V lost 2 bases and J lost 0, with 7 bases in between. The CDR3 contains 14 residues. CDR3 residues: CASSLEGHQETQYF. In DNA, the CDR3 is TGTGCCAGCAGTTTAGAGGGTCACCAAGAGACCCAGTACTTC.

This clone appeared a single time. The rearrangement uses TRBV18 and TRBJ1-4, with TRBD1 as a possible D gene (5 bases). Trimming stripped 3 bases from V and 7 bases from J, with 12 bases between. CDR1 and CDR2 (germline): KGHSH, LQKENI. The CDR3 contains 14 residues. The CDR3 loop is CASSPLGVGEKLFF. The CDR3 region has the DNA TGTGCCAGCTCACCCTTAGGGGTGGGTGAAAAACTGTTTTTT.

This chain connects TRBV4-2 to TRBJ2-2; 7 nucleotides match TRBD2. Germline CDR1 reads LGHNA; CDR2 reads YNFKEQ. Trimming at V came to 1 base and at J to 9 bases, leaving 11 bases not matched to a gene. This CDR3 contains 16 residues. For the CDR3, the DNA is TGTGCCAGCAGCCAAGCGTCTAGCGGAGACCACCGGGAGCTGTTTTTT. Translated: CASSQASSGDHRELFF.

In this sample, this clone turned up a few times. The V gene is TRBV29-1, the J gene TRBJ2-3; TRBD1 aligns across 7 bases. The germline gives CDR1 SQVTM, CDR2 ANQGSEA. V lost 6 bases, J lost 1 base, and 1 base stayed unmatched. This CDR3 comprises 12 residues. The chain's CDR3 is CSVGTGTDTQYF. The CDR3 DNA follows: TGCAGCGTGGGGACAGGCACAGATACGCAGTATTTT.

V usage is TRBV28 and J usage is TRBJ2-3; possibly TRBD1 for D (6 bases). Germline CDR1 and CDR2: MDHEN and SYDVKM. V was pared by 6 bases and J by 2 bases, with 18 bases between. This CDR3 contains 16 residues. DNA of the CDR3: TGTGCCAGCAGACCAAGGTGGGGGCCAAACACAGATACGCAGTATTTT. This translates into CASRPRWGPNTDTQYF.

In this sample, this clone turned up a few times. The gene calls are TRBV5-1 and TRBJ1-2, with 9 nucleotides matching TRBD1. The length of the CDR3 is 15 residues. The V and J ends lost 4 bases and 7 bases, in that order; junction bases with no gene match: 11. Germline values: CDR1 SGHRS, CDR2 YFSETQ. In DNA, the CDR3 is TGCGCCAGCAGCATCACAGGGGGCGAGAGAGGTGGCTACACCTTC. Encoded protein: CASSITGGERGGYTF.

The chain uses TRBV9 and TRBJ1-2; weak D call: TRBD1 (5 bases). Trimming took off 4 bases at V and 3 bases at J, with 10 bases between the two ends. The germline gives CDR1 SGDLS, CDR2 YYNGEE. The CDR3 consists of 13 residues. The CDR3 region has the DNA TGTGCCAGCAGCCGGGGGGGAGACTATGGCTACACCTTC. It is translated as CASSRGGDYGYTF.

This chain connects TRBV5-4 to TRBJ1-1; 8 bases are shared with TRBD1. The CDR3 covers 14 residues. The germline CDR1 and CDR2 sequences are SGHNT and YYREEE (reference sequence). The junction had 6 bases not matched to a gene; V was cut back by 4 bases and J by 4 bases. CDR3 protein: CASSPRTGPTEAFF. CDR3 sequence (DNA): TGTGCCAGCAGCCCCAGGACAGGGCCCACTGAAGCTTTCTTT.

CDR3 coding DNA: TGTGCCAGCAGCCACCCCACAGGGGGAACCGGGGAGCTGTTTTTT. It yields the protein CASSHPTGGTGELFF. This chain links TRBV4-2 with TRBJ2-2, with 8 bases aligning to TRBD1. The CDR3 extends over 15 amino acids. J lost 5 bases, V lost 3 bases, and 5 bases had no gene match. Germline CDR1 reads LGHNA; CDR2 reads YNFKEQ.

The chain joins TRBV7-3 to TRBJ2-2; possible D gene TRBD2, 6 bases. Germline V gene sequence: CDR1 SGHTA, CDR2 FQGTGA. The CDR3 length is 16 residues. V lost 1 base and J lost 6, with 15 bases in between. CDR3: CASSLRAAGKAGELFF. The CDR3 nucleotides are TGTGCCAGCAGCTTAAGGGCCGCGGGGAAAGCCGGGGAGCTGTTTTTT. The complete variable domain, with remaining parts taken from reference TRBV7-3 and TRBJ2-2, reads GAGVSQTPSNKVTEKGKYVELRCDPISGHTALYWYRQSLGQGPEFLIYFQGTGAADDSGLPNDRFFAVRPEGSVSTLKIQRTERGDSAVYLCASSLRAAGKAGELFFGEGSRLTVL.

This CDR3 reads CASSSGGRTDTQYF. The CDR3 coding sequence is TGTGCCAGCAGCTCCGGGGGGCGCACAGATACGCAGTATTTT. This chain connects TRBV5-4 to TRBJ2-3; weak D call: TRBD2 (7 bases). CDR1 and CDR2 from the germline V gene are SGHNT and YYREEE (reference sequence). The CDR3 covers 14 residues. The ends were cut back, 3 bases at V and 1 base at J, with 9 bases in the middle.

This clone was detected only once. The genes are TRBV7-2 and TRBJ1-1; D may be TRBD1 (5 bases). V lost 5 bases to trimming and J lost 6 bases, with 25 bases between them. The V gene's germline CDR1 is SGHTA and CDR2 FQGNSA. CDR3 length equals 17 residues. Written as DNA, the CDR3 is TGTGCCAGCAGCCCTTTGCCGGGGGGGTCTAGGAGGGCTGAAGCTTTCTTT. It encodes CASSPLPGGSRRAEAFF. The whole variable domain, filled in from reference TRBV7-2 and TRBJ1-1, reads GAGVSQSPSNKVTEKGKDVELRCDPISGHTALYWYRQSLGQGLEFLIYFQGNSAPDKSGLPSDRFSAERTGGSVSTLTIQRTQQEDSAVYLCASSPLPGGSRRAEAFFGQGTRLTVV.

The rearrangement joins TRBV10-3 to TRBJ1-5; D might be TRBD1 (5 bases). Trimming took 2 bases from V and 0 from J, leaving 11 bases between them. CDR1 ENHRY and CDR2 SYGVKD come from the germline V gene. The CDR3 is 16 residues long. Written as DNA, the CDR3 is TGTGCCATCAGTGAGGGCACAGGCCCTAGCAATCAGCCCCAGCATTTT. Translated: CAISEGTGPSNQPQHF.

This chain links TRBV2 with TRBJ1-1; D gene ambiguous. Germline CDR1 reads SNHLY; CDR2 reads FYNNEI. CDR3 length equals 13 residues. Trimming took 6 bases from V and 7 from J, leaving 15 bases between them. The CDR3 bases are TGTGCCAGCAGCGTCTTCGGTCCGGGTGAAGCTTTCTTT. It encodes CASSVFGPGEAFF.

The V call is TRBV2, the J call TRBJ2-7; weak D call: TRBD1 (6 bases). The V and J ends lost 6 bases and 4 bases respectively, with 16 bases between them. Germline V gene lookup returns CDR1 SNHLY and CDR2 FYNNEI. The CDR3 sequence is 14 residues long. CDR3 sequence reads: CASSASRGPYEQYF. In DNA form, the CDR3 reads TGTGCCAGCAGCGCCTCCAGGGGCCCGTACGAGCAGTACTTC. Variable domain in full (rest from reference TRBV2 and TRBJ2-7): EPEVTQTPSHQVTQMGQEVILRCVPISNHLYFYWYRQILGQKVEFLVSFYNNEISEKSEIFDDQFSVERPDGSNFTLKIRSTKLEDSAMYFCASSASRGPYEQYFGPGTRLTVT.

There are a few counts of this clone. The genes are TRBV7-2 and TRBJ2-3; possibly TRBD2 for D (5 bases). The V and J ends lost 8 bases and 3 bases respectively, with 15 bases between them. CDR1 SGHTA and CDR2 FQGNSA come from the germline V gene. The CDR3 has 14 amino acids. The CDR3 spells CASSRRSATDTQYF. Written as DNA, the CDR3 is TGTGCCAGCTCCAGGAGGTCGGCGACAGATACGCAGTATTTT.

The rearrangement joins TRBV10-3 to TRBJ1-1, with TRBD1 as a possible D gene (5 bases). The CDR3 contains 13 residues. V was shortened by 6 bases and J by 7 bases, with 15 bases between the two germline ends. Looked up from germline, CDR1 is ENHRY and CDR2 is SYGVKD. The CDR3 protein is CAIREIGEDEAFF. The CDR3 bases are TGTGCCATCAGGGAAATAGGGGAGGATGAAGCTTTCTTT.

The chain carries TRBV13 and TRBJ1-6; TRBD1 is a possible D gene (6 bases). CDR1 is PRHDT, CDR2 FYEKMQ, per germline (reference sequence). This CDR3 contains 16 residues. Trimming pared 0 bases from V and 5 bases from J, leaving 11 bases between. CDR3 in DNA: TGTGCCAGCAGCTTAGGCCTGGACAGAGATAATTCACCCCTCCACTTT. Amino acids: CASSLGLDRDNSPLHF. The whole variable domain, remainder taken from reference TRBV13 and TRBJ1-6, is AAGVIQSPRHLIKEKRETATLKCYPIPRHDTVYWYQQGPGQDPQFLISFYEKMQSDKGSIPDRFSAQQFSDYHSELNMSSLELGDSALYFCASSLGLDRDNSPLHFGNGTRLTVT.

The genes are TRBV5-4 and TRBJ1-2; 9 bases map to TRBD1. The J segment lost 6 bases and the V segment lost 1 base, leaving 4 bases of the junction unmatched. From germline, CDR1 is SGHNT and CDR2 YYREEE (reference sequence). The CDR3 covers 14 residues. CDR3 in amino acids: CASSLTTGGNGYTF. CDR3 nucleotides: TGTGCCAGCAGCTTGACTACAGGGGGCAATGGCTACACCTTC.

The chain recombines TRBV7-6 with TRBJ2-1; 8 bases map to TRBD2. CDR1 is SGHVS and CDR2 is FNYEAQ in the germline V gene. CDR3 size: 18 residues. V dropped 4 bases and J dropped 0; count of bases not matched to a gene: 11. The CDR3 sequence is CASSSGGAWEASYNEQFF. CDR3 nucleotides: TGTGCCAGCAGCTCCGGGGGGGCCTGGGAGGCCTCCTACAATGAGCAGTTCTTC.